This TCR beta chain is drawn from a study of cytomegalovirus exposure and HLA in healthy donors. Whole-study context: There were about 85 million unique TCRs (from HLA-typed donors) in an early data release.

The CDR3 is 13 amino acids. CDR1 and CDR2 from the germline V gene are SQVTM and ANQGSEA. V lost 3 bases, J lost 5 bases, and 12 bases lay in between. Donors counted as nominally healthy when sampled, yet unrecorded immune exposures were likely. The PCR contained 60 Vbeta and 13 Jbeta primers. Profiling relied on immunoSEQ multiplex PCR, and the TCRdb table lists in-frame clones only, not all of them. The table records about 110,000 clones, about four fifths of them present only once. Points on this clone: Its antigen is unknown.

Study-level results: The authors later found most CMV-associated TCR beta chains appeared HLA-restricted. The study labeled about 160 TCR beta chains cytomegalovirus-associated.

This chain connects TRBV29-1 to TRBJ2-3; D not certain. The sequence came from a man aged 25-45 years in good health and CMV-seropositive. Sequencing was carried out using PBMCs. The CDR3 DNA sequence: TGCAGCGTTGATTGCGCGGCAAGAGATACGCAGTATTTT. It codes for CSVDCAARDTQYF.